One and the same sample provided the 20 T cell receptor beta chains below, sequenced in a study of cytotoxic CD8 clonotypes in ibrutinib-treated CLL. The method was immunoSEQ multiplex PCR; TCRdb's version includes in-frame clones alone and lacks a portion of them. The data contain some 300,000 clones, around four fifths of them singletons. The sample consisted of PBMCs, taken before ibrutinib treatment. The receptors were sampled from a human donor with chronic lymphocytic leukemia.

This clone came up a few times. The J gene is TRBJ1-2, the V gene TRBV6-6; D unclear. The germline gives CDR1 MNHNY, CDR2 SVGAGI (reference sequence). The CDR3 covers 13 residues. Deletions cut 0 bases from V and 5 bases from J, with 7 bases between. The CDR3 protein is CASSYSNGYGYTF. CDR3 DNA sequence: TGTGCCAGCAGTTACTCGAATGGTTATGGCTACACCTTC.

The CDR3 loop is CASSYLTSGRTHEQYF. The CDR3, as DNA: TGTGCCAGCAGTTACCTTACTAGCGGGAGGACCCACGAGCAGTACTTC. The chain combines TRBV6-5 with TRBJ2-7; TRBD2 matches at 12 bases. Trimming took 2 bases from V and 5 from J; bases not matched to a gene: 7. CDR1 and CDR2 (germline): MNHEY, SVGAGI. The CDR3 contains 16 residues.

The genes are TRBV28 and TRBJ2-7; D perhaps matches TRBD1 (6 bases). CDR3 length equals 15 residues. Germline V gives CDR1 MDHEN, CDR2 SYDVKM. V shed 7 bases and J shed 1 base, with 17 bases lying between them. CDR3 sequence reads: CASNALGGRSYEQYF. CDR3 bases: TGTGCCAGCAACGCCCTAGGGGGAAGGTCCTACGAGCAGTACTTC.

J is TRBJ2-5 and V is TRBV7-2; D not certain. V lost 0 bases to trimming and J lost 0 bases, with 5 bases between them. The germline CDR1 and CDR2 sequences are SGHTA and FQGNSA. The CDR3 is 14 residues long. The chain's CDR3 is CASSLALYQETQYF. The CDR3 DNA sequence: TGTGCCAGCAGCTTAGCCCTATACCAAGAGACCCAGTACTTC.

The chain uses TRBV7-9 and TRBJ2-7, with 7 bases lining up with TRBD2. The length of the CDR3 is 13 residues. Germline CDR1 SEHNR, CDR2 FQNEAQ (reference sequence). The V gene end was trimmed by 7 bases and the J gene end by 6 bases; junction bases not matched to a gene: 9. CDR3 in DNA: TGTGCCAGCAAGGCTAGCGGTCTGCTCGAGCAGTACTTC. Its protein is CASKASGLLEQYF.

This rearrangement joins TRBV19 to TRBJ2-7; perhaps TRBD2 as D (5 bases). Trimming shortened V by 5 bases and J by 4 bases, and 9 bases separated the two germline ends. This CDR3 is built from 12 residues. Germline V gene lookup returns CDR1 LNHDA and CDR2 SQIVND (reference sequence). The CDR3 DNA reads TGTGCCAGTAGTCCACTAGGATACGAGCAGTACTTC. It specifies CASSPLGYEQYF.

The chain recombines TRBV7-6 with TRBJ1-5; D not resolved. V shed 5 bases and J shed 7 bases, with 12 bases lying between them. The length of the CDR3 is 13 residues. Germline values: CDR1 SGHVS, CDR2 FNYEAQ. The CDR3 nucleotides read TGTGCCAGCAGCCCCCGCGGGATACAGCCCCAGCATTTT. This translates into CASSPRGIQPQHF.

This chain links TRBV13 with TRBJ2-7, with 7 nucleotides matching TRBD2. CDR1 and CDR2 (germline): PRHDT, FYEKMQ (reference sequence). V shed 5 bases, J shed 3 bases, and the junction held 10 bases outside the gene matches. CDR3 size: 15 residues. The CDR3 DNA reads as TGTGCCAGCAGCCCCCGGGGAGGGAGCTTCTACGAGCAGTACTTC. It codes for CASSPRGGSFYEQYF.

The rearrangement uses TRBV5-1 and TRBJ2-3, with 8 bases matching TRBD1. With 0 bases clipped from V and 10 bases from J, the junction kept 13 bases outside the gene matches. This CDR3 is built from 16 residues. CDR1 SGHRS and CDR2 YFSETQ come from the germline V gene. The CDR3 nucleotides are TGCGCCAGCAGCTTGGGGCATTTCAGGGGACAGGACCCGCAGTATTTT. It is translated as CASSLGHFRGQDPQYF.

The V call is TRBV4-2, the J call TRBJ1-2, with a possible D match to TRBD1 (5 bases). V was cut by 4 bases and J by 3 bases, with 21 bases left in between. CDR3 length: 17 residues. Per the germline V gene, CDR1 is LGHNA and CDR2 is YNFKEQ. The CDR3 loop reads CASSPAGIGAGYYGYTF. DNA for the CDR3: TGTGCCAGCAGCCCAGCAGGGATTGGCGCCGGGTACTATGGCTACACCTTC.

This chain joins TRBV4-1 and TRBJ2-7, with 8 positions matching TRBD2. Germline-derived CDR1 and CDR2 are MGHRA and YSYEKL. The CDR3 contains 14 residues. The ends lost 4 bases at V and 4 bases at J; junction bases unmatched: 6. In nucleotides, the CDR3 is TGCGCCAGCAGCCCTAGCGGGTCTGGATACGAGCAGTACTTC. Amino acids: CASSPSGSGYEQYF.

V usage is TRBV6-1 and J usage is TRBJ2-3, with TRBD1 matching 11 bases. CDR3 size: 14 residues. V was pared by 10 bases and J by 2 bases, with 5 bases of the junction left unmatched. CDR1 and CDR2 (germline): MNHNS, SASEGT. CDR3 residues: CAIGQGALTDTQYF. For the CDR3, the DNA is TGTGCCATCGGACAGGGGGCGCTCACAGATACGCAGTATTTT.

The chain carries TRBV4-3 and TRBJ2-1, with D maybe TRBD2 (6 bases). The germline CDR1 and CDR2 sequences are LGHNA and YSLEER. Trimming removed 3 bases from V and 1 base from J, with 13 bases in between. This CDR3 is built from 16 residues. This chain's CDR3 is CASSHQSGPSYNEQFF. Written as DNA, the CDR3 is TGCGCCAGCAGCCACCAAAGCGGGCCTTCCTACAATGAGCAGTTCTTC.

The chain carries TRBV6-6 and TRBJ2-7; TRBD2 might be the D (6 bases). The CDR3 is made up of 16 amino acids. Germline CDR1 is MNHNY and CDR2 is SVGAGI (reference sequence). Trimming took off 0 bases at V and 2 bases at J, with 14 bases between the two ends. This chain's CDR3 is CASSYSAGGGTYEQYF. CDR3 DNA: TGTGCCAGCAGTTACTCGGCCGGGGGAGGAACCTACGAGCAGTACTTC.

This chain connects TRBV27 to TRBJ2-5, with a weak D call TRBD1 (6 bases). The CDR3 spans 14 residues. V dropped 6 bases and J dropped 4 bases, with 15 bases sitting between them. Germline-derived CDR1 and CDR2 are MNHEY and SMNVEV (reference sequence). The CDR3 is CASSKSRGRETQYF. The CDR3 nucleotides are TGTGCCAGCAGCAAGAGCAGGGGACGAGAGACCCAGTACTTC.

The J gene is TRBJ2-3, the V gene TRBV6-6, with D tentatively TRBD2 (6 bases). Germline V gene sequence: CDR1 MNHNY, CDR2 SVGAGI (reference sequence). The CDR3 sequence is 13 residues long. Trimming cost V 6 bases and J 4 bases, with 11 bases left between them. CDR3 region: CASSGGLSDTQYF. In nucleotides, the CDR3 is TGTGCCAGCAGCGGGGGACTTTCAGATACGCAGTATTTT.

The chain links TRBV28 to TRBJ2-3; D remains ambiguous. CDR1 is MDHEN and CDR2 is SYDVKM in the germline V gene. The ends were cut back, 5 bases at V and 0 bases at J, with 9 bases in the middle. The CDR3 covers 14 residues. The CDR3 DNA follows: TGTGCCAGCAGTCCCCAAGATAGCACAGATACGCAGTATTTT. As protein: CASSPQDSTDTQYF.

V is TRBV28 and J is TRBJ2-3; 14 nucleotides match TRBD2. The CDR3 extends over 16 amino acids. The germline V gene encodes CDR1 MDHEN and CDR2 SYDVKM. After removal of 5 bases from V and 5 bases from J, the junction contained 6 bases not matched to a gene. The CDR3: CASSHGLAGGGDTQYF. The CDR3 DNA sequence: TGTGCCAGCAGTCACGGACTAGCGGGAGGTGGAGATACGCAGTATTTT.

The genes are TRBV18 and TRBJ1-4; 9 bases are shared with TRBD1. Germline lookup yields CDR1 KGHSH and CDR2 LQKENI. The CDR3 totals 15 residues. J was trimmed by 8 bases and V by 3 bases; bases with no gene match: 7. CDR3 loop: CASSPVQGAEEKLFF. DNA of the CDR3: TGTGCCAGCTCACCCGTACAGGGGGCCGAAGAAAAACTGTTTTTT.

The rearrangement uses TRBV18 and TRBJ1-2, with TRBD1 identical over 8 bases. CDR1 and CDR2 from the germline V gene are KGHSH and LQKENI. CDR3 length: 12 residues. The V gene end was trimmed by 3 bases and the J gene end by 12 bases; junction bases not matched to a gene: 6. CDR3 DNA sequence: TGTGCCAGCTCACCGATGACAGGGGAGGACACCTTC. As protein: CASSPMTGEDTF.